This T cell receptor (beta chain) was recovered during a study of blood T cells in healthy people across ages. Study-level background: Every two T cells gave about one barcoded beta molecule via template switching. Points from the study as a whole: With donor CMV status unknown, expanded clonotype changes were possibly confounded.

Primers used in a second PCR of roughly 6 to 11 cycles were a sample-barcoded 5' primer and a J-beta primer mix. TCRdb reprocessed the 5' RACE reads via MiXCR and lists one record per CDR3 protein. The sample lists approximately 1.5 million distinct CDR3 sequences; roughly 32% were seen once. The CDR3 sequence is 16 residues long. V lost 3 bases to trimming and J lost 5 bases; unmatched junction nucleotides: 10. The germline CDR1 and CDR2 sequences are MDHEN and SYDVKM. In the case of this clonotype: Its cognate antigen is unknown.

Each donor supplied around 9.9 milliliters of peripheral blood. The sequence came from a woman younger than 45 in good health. Input material: blood. The chain recombines TRBV28 with TRBJ2-1; 7 bases line up with TRBD1. The CDR3 region has the DNA TGTGCCAGCAGTTTCCAGGGACAGATCTTAAACAATGAGCAGTTCTTC. Protein sequence: CASSFQGQILNNEQFF. Looking up the rest from reference TRBV28 and TRBJ2-1 gives the full variable domain: DVKVTQSSRYLVKRTGEKVFLECVQDMDHENMFWYRQDPGLGLRLIYFSYDVKMKEKGDIPEGYSVSREKKERFSLILESASTNQTSMYLCASSFQGQILNNEQFFGPGTRLTVL.